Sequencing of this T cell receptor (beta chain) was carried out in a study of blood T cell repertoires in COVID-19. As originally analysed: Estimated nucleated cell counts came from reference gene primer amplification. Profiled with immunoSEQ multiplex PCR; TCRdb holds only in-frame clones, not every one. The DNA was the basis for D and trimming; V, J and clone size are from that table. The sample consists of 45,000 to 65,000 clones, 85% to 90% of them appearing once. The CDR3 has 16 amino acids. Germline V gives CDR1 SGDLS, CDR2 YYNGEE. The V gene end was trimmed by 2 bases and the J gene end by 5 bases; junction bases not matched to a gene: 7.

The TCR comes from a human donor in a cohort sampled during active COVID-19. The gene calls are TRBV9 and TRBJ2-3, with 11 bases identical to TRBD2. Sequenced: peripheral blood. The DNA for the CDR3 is TGTGCCAGCAGCGTTAGCGGGGGGGCCCGGGGAGATACGCAGTATTTT. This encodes CASSVSGGARGDTQYF.